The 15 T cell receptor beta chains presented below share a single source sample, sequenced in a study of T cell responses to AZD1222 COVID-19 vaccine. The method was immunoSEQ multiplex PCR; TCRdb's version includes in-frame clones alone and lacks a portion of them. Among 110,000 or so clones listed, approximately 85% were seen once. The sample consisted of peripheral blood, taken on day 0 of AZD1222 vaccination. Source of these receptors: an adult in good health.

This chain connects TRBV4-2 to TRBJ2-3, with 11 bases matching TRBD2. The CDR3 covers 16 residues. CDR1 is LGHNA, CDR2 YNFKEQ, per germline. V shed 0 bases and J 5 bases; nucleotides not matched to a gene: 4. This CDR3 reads CASSQDLGTSGDTQYF. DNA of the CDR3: TGTGCCAGCAGCCAAGATCTTGGGACTAGCGGAGATACGCAGTATTTT.

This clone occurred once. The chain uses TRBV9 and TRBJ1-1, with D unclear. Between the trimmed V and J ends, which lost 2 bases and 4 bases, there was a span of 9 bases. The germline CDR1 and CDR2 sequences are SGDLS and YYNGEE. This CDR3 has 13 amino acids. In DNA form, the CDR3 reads TGTGCCAGCAGCGTGCGAGGTCCCACTGAAGCTTTCTTT. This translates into CASSVRGPTEAFF.

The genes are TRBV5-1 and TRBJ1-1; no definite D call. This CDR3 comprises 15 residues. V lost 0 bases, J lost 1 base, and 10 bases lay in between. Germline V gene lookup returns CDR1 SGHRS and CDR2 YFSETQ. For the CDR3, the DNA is TGCGCCAGCAGCTTGGAATTACAGAGGAACACTGAAGCTTTCTTT. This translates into CASSLELQRNTEAFF. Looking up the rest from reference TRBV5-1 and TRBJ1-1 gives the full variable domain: KAGVTQTPRYLIKTRGQQVTLSCSPISGHRSVSWYQQTPGQGLQFLFEYFSETQRNKGNFPGRFSGRQFSNSRSEMNVSTLELGDSALYLCASSLELQRNTEAFFGQGTRLTVV.

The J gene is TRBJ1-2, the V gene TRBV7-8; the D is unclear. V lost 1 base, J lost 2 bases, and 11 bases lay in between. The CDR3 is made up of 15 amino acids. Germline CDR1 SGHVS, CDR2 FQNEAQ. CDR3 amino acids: CASSLGLAGNYGYTF. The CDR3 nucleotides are TGTGCCAGCAGCTTAGGCTTGGCCGGCAACTATGGCTACACCTTC.

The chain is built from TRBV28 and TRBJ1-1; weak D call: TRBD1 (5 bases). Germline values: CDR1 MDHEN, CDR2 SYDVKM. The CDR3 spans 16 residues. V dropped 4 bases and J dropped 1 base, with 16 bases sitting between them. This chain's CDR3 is CASSSPPGPKNTEAFF. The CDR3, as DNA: TGTGCCAGCAGTTCACCTCCGGGACCCAAGAACACTGAAGCTTTCTTT.

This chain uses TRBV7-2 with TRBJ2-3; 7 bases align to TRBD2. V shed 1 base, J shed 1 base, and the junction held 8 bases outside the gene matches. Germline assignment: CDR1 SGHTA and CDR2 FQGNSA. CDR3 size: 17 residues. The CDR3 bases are TGTGCCAGCAGCTTAGTTGCGGGGGATAGAGGCACAGATACGCAGTATTTT. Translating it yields CASSLVAGDRGTDTQYF.

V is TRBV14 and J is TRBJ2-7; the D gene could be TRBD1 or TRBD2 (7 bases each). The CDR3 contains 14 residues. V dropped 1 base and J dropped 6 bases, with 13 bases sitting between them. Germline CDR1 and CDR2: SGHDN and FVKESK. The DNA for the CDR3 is TGTGCCAGCAGCCAAGTGGCAGGGGGGGTCGAGCAGTACTTC. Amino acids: CASSQVAGGVEQYF.

CDR3 residues: CASSLAVVNEQFF. The CDR3 DNA reads as TGCGCCAGCAGCTTGGCTGTGGTGAATGAGCAGTTCTTC. This chain uses TRBV5-1 with TRBJ2-1; D unresolved. V was pared by 0 bases and J by 7 bases, with 8 bases between. Germline CDR1 reads SGHRS; CDR2 reads YFSETQ. The CDR3 has 13 amino acids.

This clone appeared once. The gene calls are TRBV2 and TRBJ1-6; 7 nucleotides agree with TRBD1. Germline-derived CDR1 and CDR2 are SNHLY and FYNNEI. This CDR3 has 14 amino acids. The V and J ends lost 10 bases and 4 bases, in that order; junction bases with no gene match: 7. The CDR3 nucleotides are TGTGCCACCAATGAGGGACAGTATAATTCACCCCTCCACTTT. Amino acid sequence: CATNEGQYNSPLHF.

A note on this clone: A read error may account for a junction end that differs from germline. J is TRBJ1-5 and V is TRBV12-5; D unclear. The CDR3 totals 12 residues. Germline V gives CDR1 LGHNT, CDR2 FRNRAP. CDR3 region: CASGLAGRAGDF. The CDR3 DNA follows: TGTGCTAGTGGTCTAGCCGGTCGGGCTGGGGATTTT.

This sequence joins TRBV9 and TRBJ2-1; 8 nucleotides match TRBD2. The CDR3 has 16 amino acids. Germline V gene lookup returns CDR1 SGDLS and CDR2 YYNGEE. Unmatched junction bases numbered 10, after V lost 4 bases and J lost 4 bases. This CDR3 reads CASSPSPGLEYNEQFF. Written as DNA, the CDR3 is TGTGCCAGCAGCCCCAGCCCGGGACTAGAGTACAATGAGCAGTTCTTC.

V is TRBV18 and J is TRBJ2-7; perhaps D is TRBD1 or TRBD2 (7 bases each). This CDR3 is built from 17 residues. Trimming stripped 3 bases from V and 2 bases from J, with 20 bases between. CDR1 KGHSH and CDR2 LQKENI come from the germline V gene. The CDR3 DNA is TGTGCCAGCTCACCTGTGGGGGGGACAGAAAATCCCTACGAGCAGTACTTC. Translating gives CASSPVGGTENPYEQYF.

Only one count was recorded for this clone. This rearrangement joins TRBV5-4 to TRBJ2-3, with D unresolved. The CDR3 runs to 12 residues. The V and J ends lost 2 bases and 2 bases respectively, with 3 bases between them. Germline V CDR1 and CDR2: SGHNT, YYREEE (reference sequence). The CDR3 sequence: CASSFNTDTQYF. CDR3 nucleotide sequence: TGTGCCAGCAGCTTCAACACAGATACGCAGTATTTT.

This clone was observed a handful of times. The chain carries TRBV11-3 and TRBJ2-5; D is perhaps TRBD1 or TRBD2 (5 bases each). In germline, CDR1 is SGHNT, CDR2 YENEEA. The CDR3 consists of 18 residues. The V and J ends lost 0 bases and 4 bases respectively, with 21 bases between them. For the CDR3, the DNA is TGTGCCAGCAGCTTAGAAAGGGGATTGGGGAAGGGACGAGAGACCCAGTACTTC. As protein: CASSLERGLGKGRETQYF.

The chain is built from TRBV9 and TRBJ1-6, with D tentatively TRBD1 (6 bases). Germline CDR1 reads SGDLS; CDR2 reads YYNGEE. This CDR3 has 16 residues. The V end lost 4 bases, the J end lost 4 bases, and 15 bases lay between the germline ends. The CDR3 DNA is TGTGCCAGCAGCTCTCCTGGGGGCTTTTATAATTCACCCCTCCACTTT. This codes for CASSSPGGFYNSPLHF.